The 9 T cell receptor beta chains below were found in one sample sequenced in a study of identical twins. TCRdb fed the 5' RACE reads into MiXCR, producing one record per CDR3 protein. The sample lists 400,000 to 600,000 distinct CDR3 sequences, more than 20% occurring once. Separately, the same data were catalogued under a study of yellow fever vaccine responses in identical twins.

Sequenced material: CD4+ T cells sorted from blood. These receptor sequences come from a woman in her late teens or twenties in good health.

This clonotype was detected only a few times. CDR3 region: CSAREPGTGVEKLFF. Here the CDR3 DNA reads TGCAGTGCTAGAGAACCCGGGACAGGGGTTGAAAAACTGTTTTTT. This sequence joins TRBV20-1 and TRBJ1-4, with 10 bases that match TRBD1. This CDR3 is built from 15 residues. From germline, CDR1 is DFQATT and CDR2 SNEGSKA (reference sequence). V shed 0 bases, J shed 7 bases, and the junction held 5 bases outside the gene matches.

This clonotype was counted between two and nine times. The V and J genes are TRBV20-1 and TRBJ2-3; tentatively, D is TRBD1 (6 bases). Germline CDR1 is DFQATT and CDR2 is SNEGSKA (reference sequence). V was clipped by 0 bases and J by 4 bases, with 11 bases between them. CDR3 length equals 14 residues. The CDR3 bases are TGCAGTGCTAGAGAGACAGGCCCATCAGATACGCAGTATTTT. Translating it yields CSARETGPSDTQYF.

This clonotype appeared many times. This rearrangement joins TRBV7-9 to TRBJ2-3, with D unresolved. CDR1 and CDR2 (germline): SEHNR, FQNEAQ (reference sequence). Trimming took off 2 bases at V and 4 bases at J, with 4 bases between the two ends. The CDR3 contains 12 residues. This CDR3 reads CASSLLSDTQYF. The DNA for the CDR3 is TGTGCCAGCAGCTTATTATCAGATACGCAGTATTTT. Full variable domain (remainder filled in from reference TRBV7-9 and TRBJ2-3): DTGVSQNPRHKITKRGQNVTFRCDPISEHNRLYWYRQTLGQGPEFLTYFQNEAQLEKSRLLSDRFSAERPKGSFSTLEIQRTEQGDSAMYLCASSLLSDTQYFGPGTRLTVL.

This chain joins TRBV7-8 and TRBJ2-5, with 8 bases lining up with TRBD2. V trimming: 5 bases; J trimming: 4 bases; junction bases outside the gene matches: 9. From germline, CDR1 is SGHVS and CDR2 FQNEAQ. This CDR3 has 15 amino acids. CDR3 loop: CASSILPGLGETQYF. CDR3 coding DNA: TGTGCCAGCAGCATCCTCCCGGGACTAGGAGAGACCCAGTACTTC.

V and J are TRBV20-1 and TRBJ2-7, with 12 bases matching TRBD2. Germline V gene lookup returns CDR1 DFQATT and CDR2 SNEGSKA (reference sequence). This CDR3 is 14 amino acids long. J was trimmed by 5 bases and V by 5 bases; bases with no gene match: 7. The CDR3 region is CSAGLAGRGHEQYF. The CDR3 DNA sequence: TGCAGTGCTGGACTAGCGGGGCGGGGGCACGAGCAGTACTTC.

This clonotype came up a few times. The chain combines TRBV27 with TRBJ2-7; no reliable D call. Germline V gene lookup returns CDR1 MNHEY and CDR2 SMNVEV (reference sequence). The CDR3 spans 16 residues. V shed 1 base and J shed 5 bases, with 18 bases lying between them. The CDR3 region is CASSLFAGSQSDEQYF. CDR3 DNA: TGTGCCAGCAGTTTATTTGCCGGAAGCCAATCGGACGAGCAGTACTTC.

CDR3 coding DNA: TGTGCCATCAGGGGCAACAGCTCCTACGAGCAGTACTTC. Its translation is CAIRGNSSYEQYF. J is TRBJ2-7 and V is TRBV10-3; D uncertain. V was shortened by 6 bases and J by 0 bases, with 9 bases between the two germline ends. The germline V gene encodes CDR1 ENHRY and CDR2 SYGVKD. CDR3 size: 13 residues.

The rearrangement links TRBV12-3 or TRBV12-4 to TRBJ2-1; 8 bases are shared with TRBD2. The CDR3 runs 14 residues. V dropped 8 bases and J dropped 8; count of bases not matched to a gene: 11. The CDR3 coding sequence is TGTGCCAGCCTTAACGGGAGGGCCCTCGATGAGCAGTTCTTC. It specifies CASLNGRALDEQFF.

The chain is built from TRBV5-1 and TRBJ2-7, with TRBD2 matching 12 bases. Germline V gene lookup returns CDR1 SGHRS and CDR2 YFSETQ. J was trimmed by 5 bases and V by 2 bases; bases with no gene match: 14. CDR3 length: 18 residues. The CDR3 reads CASSLLSSGRAGADEQYF. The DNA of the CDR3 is TGCGCCAGCAGCTTACTTTCTAGCGGGAGGGCCGGAGCCGACGAGCAGTACTTC.